This T cell receptor (beta chain) was sequenced for a study of blood T cell repertoires in COVID-19 (dated by TCRdb to the early 2020s). About the investigation overall: Samples covering the acute and convalescent phases of COVID-19 were provided by collaborators in the United States, Italy and Spain. The material from the prospective study consisted of cDNA or gDNA derived from T cells, B-cell-depleted T cells, or PBMCs. The dataset comprised deeply sampled blood TCRbeta repertoires from subjects exposed to, actively infected with, or recovered from COVID-19. The repertoires were released in a freely available public database intended as a resource for research on the immune response to SARS-CoV-2. The samples were drawn from the first 160 participants of the ongoing ImmuneRACE study and from 1,254 subjects provided by 6 global collaborators. Nearly every sample came with metadata listing a de-identified subject ID, COVID-19 status, age in years and sex. Where available, HLA class I and class II types were taken from metadata supplied by the sample provider and were not determined by assay-based typing. Broader findings and caveats from the paper: The amount of clinical and demographic metadata varied by source and participant and was provided uncurated.

TCRbeta CDR3 regions were amplified from genomic DNA using the immunoSEQ Assay, a bias-controlled multiplex PCR. In the original analysis: The number of nucleated cells in each sample was estimated by amplification of reference gene primers within the assay. Sequence reads were collapsed and filtered to measure the absolute abundance of every unique TCRbeta CDR3 rearrangement. For each sample, productive Simpson clonality was calculated as the square root of Simpson's diversity index across productive rearrangements. Imported from immuneACCESS, the table was reduced by TCRdb to in-frame sequences with V and J called. These copies leave out some clones; in studies compared against another copy, an unresolved V gene accounts for under half, and the cause of the remainder is not known. V and J calls and clone size are copied from that table; D and trimming were computed from the DNA. The sample table shows 250,000 to 300,000 clones, and about nine tenths are seen once. Of the sample, approximately 11% falls within the top ten clones.

The germline V gene encodes CDR1 SGHNT and CDR2 YENEEA. The CDR3 covers 15 residues, taking in both the cysteine and the phenylalanine. Of all the DNA, just the CDR3 is kept, 45 bases in frame from base 1. V and J are trimmed by 4 bases and 1 base, and the gene matches miss 3 bases of the junction. Notes on this clone: The antigen it binds to is not known. The sample holds no much larger clone one base away, and base qualities are not on file.

At one collaborating source in Seattle, patients were enrolled during active infection and were followed longitudinally through the course of disease. Each collaborating institution followed its own protocols to collect whole blood in K2EDTA tubes. Collaborator samples were shipped for TCRbeta analysis as frozen whole blood, isolated PBMCs, or DNA extracted from either sample type. Sequencing used peripheral blood. The receptor was derived from a woman under 40 with COVID-19, enrolled during active disease. The V and J genes are TRBV11-3 and TRBJ2-2; 7 bases in the junction line up with TRBD1. The CDR3 is CASSSGDRNTGELFF. Here is the DNA: TGTGCCAGCAGCTCAGGGGACAGGAACACCGGGGAGCTGTTTTTT.